This T cell receptor (beta chain) emerged from a study of graft-versus-host responses after intestinal transplantation. Germline CDR1 reads MNHNS; CDR2 reads SASEGT. This CDR3 region has 16 residues. V shed 3 bases and J 4 bases; nucleotides not matched to a gene: 12. Profiling relied on immunoSEQ multiplex PCR, and the TCRdb table lists in-frame clones only, not all of them. There are fewer than 75,000 clones in the sample; around 90% occur only once, and roughly 1.5% lies in the top ten. This chain joins TRBV6-1 and TRBJ2-7; 7 bases fit TRBD1. The sequencing used PBMCs, collected 26 days after transplant. The sequence was obtained from a human patient who received an intestinal transplant, so some T cells may come from the graft donor. The CDR3 coding sequence is TGTGCCAGCAGTGAGTATATGGGACAGAGGCCTTACGAGCAGTACTTC. Amino acid sequence: CASSEYMGQRPYEQYF.